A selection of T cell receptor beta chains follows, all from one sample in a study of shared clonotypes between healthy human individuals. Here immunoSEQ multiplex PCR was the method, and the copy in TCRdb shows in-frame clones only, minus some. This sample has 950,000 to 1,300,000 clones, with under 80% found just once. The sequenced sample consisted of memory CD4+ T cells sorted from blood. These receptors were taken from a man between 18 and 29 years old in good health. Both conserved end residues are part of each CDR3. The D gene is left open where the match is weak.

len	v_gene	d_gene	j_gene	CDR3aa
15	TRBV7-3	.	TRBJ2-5	CASSLTFGRQETQYF
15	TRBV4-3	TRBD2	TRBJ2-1	CASSLGTSGIGEQFF
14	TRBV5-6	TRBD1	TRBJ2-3	CASSLGGQGFTQYF
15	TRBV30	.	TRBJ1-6	CAWSVGRVVNSPLHF
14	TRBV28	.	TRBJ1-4	CASSTGPLEGKLFF
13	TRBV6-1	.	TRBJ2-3	CASKTQGRDTQYF
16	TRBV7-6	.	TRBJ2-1	CASSLAVGVPRNEQFF
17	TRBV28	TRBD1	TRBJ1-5	CASSIGTARYSNQPQHF
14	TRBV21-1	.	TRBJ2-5	CASSKGRQLETQYF
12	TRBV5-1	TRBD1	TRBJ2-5	CASSKGQETQYF
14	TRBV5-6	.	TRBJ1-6	CASSHRVEGSPLHF
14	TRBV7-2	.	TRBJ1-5	CASSSQASNQPQHF
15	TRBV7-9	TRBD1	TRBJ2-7	CASSRTGQGIYEQYF
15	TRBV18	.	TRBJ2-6	CASSPRGSGANVLTF